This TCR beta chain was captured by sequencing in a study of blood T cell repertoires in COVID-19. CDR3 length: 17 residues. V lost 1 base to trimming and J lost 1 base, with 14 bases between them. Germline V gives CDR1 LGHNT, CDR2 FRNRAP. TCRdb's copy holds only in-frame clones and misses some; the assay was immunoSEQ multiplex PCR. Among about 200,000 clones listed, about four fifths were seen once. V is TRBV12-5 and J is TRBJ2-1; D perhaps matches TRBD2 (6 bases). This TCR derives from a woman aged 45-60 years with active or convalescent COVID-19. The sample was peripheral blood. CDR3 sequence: CASGLGASAGSYNEQFF. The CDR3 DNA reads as TGTGCTAGTGGTTTGGGTGCCTCTGCGGGGTCCTACAATGAGCAGTTCTTC.